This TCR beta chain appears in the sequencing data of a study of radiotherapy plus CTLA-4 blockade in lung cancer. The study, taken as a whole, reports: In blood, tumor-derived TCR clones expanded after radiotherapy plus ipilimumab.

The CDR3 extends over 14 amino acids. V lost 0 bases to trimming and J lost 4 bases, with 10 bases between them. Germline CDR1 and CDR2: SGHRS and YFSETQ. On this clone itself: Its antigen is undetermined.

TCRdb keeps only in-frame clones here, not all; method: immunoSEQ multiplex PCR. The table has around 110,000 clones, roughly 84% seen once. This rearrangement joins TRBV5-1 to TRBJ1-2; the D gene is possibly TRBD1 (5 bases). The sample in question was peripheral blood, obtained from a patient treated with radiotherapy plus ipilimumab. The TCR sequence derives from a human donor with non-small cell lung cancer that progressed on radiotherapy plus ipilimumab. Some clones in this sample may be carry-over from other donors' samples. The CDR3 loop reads CASSLALQGYGYTF. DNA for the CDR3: TGCGCCAGCAGCTTGGCCCTCCAGGGCTATGGCTACACCTTC.